The rows below give T cell receptor beta chains drawn from one sample of a study of T cells in Graves' hyperthyroidism and ophthalmopathy. TCRdb fed the multiplex PCR reads into MiXCR, producing one record per CDR3 protein. The profile shows hundreds of thousands of distinct CDR3 sequences, around 14% of them singletons. The source material was blood. All receptors come from a woman aged 30 to 39 with Graves' hyperthyroidism that later progressed to Graves' ophthalmopathy. Each CDR3 is given with its conserved first and last residue. Fields, in order: V gene, J gene, CDR3 length, clone size, D gene, CDR3 DNA, CDR3 protein. D genes are given only for firm matches. A row's size may be missing; if present it is once, few, many or a size class.

V: TRBV20-1
J: TRBJ2-7
length: 13
size: many
D: .
DNA: TGCAGTCCTTTGGCAGGGACGTTGGGGGAGCAGTACTTC
CDR3: CSPLAGTLGEQYF

V: TRBV4-3
J: TRBJ2-7
length: 15
size: .
D: .
DNA: TGCGCCAGCAGCCAAGTCCACTCCGGGAGCTACGAGCAGTACTTC
CDR3: CASSQVHSGSYEQYF

V: TRBV5-6
J: TRBJ1-5
length: 15
size: few
D: .
DNA: TGTGCCAGCAGCTTTTACGGCGATAGCAATCAGCCCCAGCATTTT
CDR3: CASSFYGDSNQPQHF

V: TRBV2
J: TRBJ1-1
length: 15
size: many
D: .
DNA: TGTGCCAGCAGTAAGGGGGGGGCAGGGGACACTGAAGCTTTCTTT
CDR3: CASSKGGAGDTEAFF

V: TRBV19
J: TRBJ2-7
length: 13
size: .
D: .
DNA: TGTGCCAGTAGTAGACTCCAGGGTTACGAGCAGTACTTC
CDR3: CASSRLQGYEQYF

V: TRBV20-1
J: TRBJ2-3
length: 14
size: many
D: .
DNA: TGCAGTGCTGGAGCGCCGGACGGTACAGATACGCAGTATTTT
CDR3: CSAGAPDGTDTQYF

V: TRBV20-1
J: TRBJ2-3
length: 11
size: many
D: .
DNA: TGCAGGCCCCCTAGCACAGATACGCAGTATTTT
CDR3: CRPPSTDTQYF

V: TRBV4-3
J: TRBJ2-2
length: 15
size: few
D: .
DNA: TGCGCCAGCAGCCAAGTCCGGGGCTACACCGGGGAGCTGTTTTTT
CDR3: CASSQVRGYTGELFF

V: TRBV5-1
J: TRBJ1-1
length: 13
size: many
D: .
DNA: TGCGCCAGCAGGAAGGGTACGAACACTGAAGCTTTCTTT
CDR3: CASRKGTNTEAFF

V: TRBV7-8
J: TRBJ2-7
length: 16
size: .
D: .
DNA: TGTGCCAGCAGCCTACCAGCCACGGGAGATCTCTACGAGCAGTACTTC
CDR3: CASSLPATGDLYEQYF

V: TRBV14
J: TRBJ2-1
length: 12
size: many
D: .
DNA: TGTGCCAGCAGCTACCCTTCCGGGTCCCAGTTCTTC
CDR3: CASSYPSGSQFF

V: TRBV27
J: TRBJ1-5
length: 18
size: few
D: TRBD1
DNA: TGTGCCAGCAGTTCCAACGAGGGGGGACAGGGTCCCTCTCAGCCCCAGCATTTT
CDR3: CASSSNEGGQGPSQPQHF

V: TRBV7-8
J: TRBJ2-7
length: 16
size: few
D: .
DNA: TGTGCCAGCAGCTTAGCATCCTCAGTAGGGCCCTACGAGCAGTACTTC
CDR3: CASSLASSVGPYEQYF

V: TRBV28
J: TRBJ1-1
length: 15
size: .
D: TRBD1
DNA: TGTGCCAGCAGTGGACAGGGCTTTACGTTCTTGGGGGCTTTCTTT
CDR3: CASSGQGFTFLGAFF

V: TRBV6-2/TRBV6-3
J: TRBJ1-1
length: 15
size: many
D: .
DNA: TGTGCCAGCAGTGATCCTGCAGGGCGGCACACTGAAGCTTTCTTT
CDR3: CASSDPAGRHTEAFF

V: TRBV5-1
J: TRBJ2-1
length: 14
size: .
D: .
DNA: TGCGCCAGCAGCCAAGTCGGCCCCCTCAATGAGCAGTTCTTC
CDR3: CASSQVGPLNEQFF

V: TRBV5-8
J: TRBJ2-1
length: 17
size: .
D: TRBD2
DNA: TGTGCCAGCAGCTTGCCTCAACTAGCGGGAGGGTTTAATGAGCAGTTCTTC
CDR3: CASSLPQLAGGFNEQFF

V: TRBV24-1
J: TRBJ1-5
length: 15
size: many
D: .
DNA: TGTGCCACCAGTGATCCCGGACAGCTAAATCAGCCCCAGCATTTT
CDR3: CATSDPGQLNQPQHF

V: TRBV27
J: TRBJ2-2
length: 16
size: many
D: .
DNA: TGTGCCAGCAGGGCCTCCGGGTTTTCGTTCACCGGGGAGCTGTTTTTT
CDR3: CASRASGFSFTGELFF

V: TRBV20-1
J: TRBJ2-2
length: 14
size: .
D: .
DNA: TGCAGTACTAGAGAGGGGGGCACCGCCGGGGAGCTGTTTTTT
CDR3: CSTREGGTAGELFF

V: TRBV7-2
J: TRBJ2-7
length: 14
size: many
D: .
DNA: TGTGCCAGCAGCTTAGTAGGGGTACCGGGGGAGCAGTACTTC
CDR3: CASSLVGVPGEQYF

V: TRBV12-3/TRBV12-4
J: TRBJ2-1
length: 11
size: many
D: .
DNA: TGTGCCAGCAGTTTGGCCGTTCAGCAGTTCTTC
CDR3: CASSLAVQQFF

V: TRBV2
J: TRBJ1-2
length: 12
size: many
D: .
DNA: TGTGCCAGCAGTACGCAGAGTTTTGGCTACACCTTC
CDR3: CASSTQSFGYTF